Listed below are T cell receptor beta chains from one sample, sequenced in a study of beta chain features in type 1 diabetes. Produced via immunoSEQ multiplex PCR; TCRdb's table is partial and in-frame only. This table has around 150,000 clones, over 9% appearing once. Material for sequencing was central memory CD4+ T cells from blood. The receptors originated from a man aged 30 to 45 with type 1 diabetes. Both conserved end residues are part of each CDR3. The order of the fields is V gene, clone size, J gene, D gene, CDR3 DNA, CDR3 protein. A D gene is named only where the DNA matches it firmly. Clone size is given for some rows only: seen once, a few or many times, or a class if the clone is expanded.

TRBV6-5	few	TRBJ1-4	TRBD1	TGTGCCAGTGGACAGGACTCGGAAAAACTGTTTTTT	CASGQDSEKLFF
TRBV23-1	NA	TRBJ1-4	TRBD1	TGCGCCAGCAGTCGGAAAGGGACAGGGGGAGAAAAACTGTTTTTT	CASSRKGTGGEKLFF
TRBV2	many	TRBJ2-2	TRBD1	TGTGCCAGCAGTAAAGGGGGACAGATCAACACCGGGGAGCTGTTTTTT	CASSKGGQINTGELFF
TRBV30	NA	TRBJ2-5	TRBD1	TGTGCCTGGGAGACAGGGTGGAAGACCCAGTACTTC	CAWETGWKTQYF
TRBV9	few	TRBJ2-3	TRBD2	TGTGCCAGCAGCCTCAGACTAGCGGAGGACACAGATACGCAGTATTTT	CASSLRLAEDTDTQYF
TRBV27	NA	TRBJ2-7	NA	TGTGCCAGCACCGACAGCTCCTACGAGCAGTACTTC	CASTDSSYEQYF
TRBV7-3	NA	TRBJ2-3	NA	TGTGCCAGCAGCCAAGAGGGTGTCCCAGATACGCAGTATTTT	CASSQEGVPDTQYF
TRBV4-3	few	TRBJ2-5	NA	TGCGCCAGCAGCGGAGCGGAAGAGACCCAGTACTTC	CASSGAEETQYF
TRBV7-2	NA	TRBJ2-4	TRBD1	TGTGCCAGCAGCTTACTATGGGACAGTCTTGACATTCAGTACTTC	CASSLLWDSLDIQYF
TRBV5-6	NA	TRBJ2-1	NA	TGTGCCAGCAGCTTTGCCGGACAGAGAAGGAGGAATGAGCAGTTCTTC	CASSFAGQRRRNEQFF
TRBV19	NA	TRBJ1-1	NA	TGTGCCAGTAGAAGGACAGCCAGTCGCGGCACTGAAGCTTTCTTT	CASRRTASRGTEAFF
TRBV5-1	NA	TRBJ2-1	TRBD1	TGCGCCAGCAGCCCCCAGGGGGCCCCCATTGAGCAGTTCTTC	CASSPQGAPIEQFF
TRBV9	few	TRBJ2-2	TRBD1	TGTGCCAGCAGCCATATACCGGGACAGGGGACCGGGGAGCTGTTTTTT	CASSHIPGQGTGELFF
TRBV28	few	TRBJ1-2	TRBD1	TGTGCCAGCAGTCCGACAGGGTACTATGGCTACACCTTC	CASSPTGYYGYTF
TRBV11-3	NA	TRBJ2-2	TRBD1	TGTGCCAGCAGCAAGGGGGCGATTTACGACACCGGGGAGCTGTTTTTT	CASSKGAIYDTGELFF
TRBV27	NA	TRBJ1-2	NA	TGTGCCAGCAGTCAACGGTCTCTTGATGGCTACACCTTC	CASSQRSLDGYTF
TRBV6-5	NA	TRBJ1-2	TRBD1	TGTGCCAGCAGTTCACAGCCTACAGGGGGCTATGGCTACACCTTC	CASSSQPTGGYGYTF
TRBV7-2	NA	TRBJ2-3	TRBD2	TGTGCCAGCACCCAACTAGCGGGAGGACGGGATACGCAGTATTTT	CASTQLAGGRDTQYF
TRBV18	NA	TRBJ1-5	TRBD1	TGTGCCAGCTCACCGACAGGGGACGATCAGCCCCAGCATTTT	CASSPTGDDQPQHF
TRBV5-1	NA	TRBJ2-7	NA	TGCGCCAGCAGCTTGGAACAGGCTGCCTACGAGCAGTACTTC	CASSLEQAAYEQYF
TRBV6-6	NA	TRBJ2-7	NA	TGTGCCAGCAGTTACTCCAACGGGGATCCGAACGAGCAGTACTTC	CASSYSNGDPNEQYF
TRBV2	NA	TRBJ1-5	NA	TGTGCCAGCAGTGAACAGAGAGGGTTGGGTCAGCCCCAGCATTTT	CASSEQRGLGQPQHF
TRBV15	NA	TRBJ2-5	NA	TGTGCCACCAGCAGAGATCGGGGTGGGGAGACCCAGTACTTC	CATSRDRGGETQYF
TRBV7-3	few	TRBJ2-3	TRBD2	TGTGCCAGCAGCTTGGGGGGGAACACAGATACGCAGTATTTT	CASSLGGNTDTQYF
TRBV30	few	TRBJ2-1	NA	TGTGCCTCCCTTGTGCAGGGTAAGGAAAATGAGCAGTTCTTC	CASLVQGKENEQFF
TRBV7-3	NA	TRBJ2-1	TRBD2	TGTGCCAGCAGCTTAACAAGTGCGGGAGCAGGAAATGAGCAGTTCTTC	CASSLTSAGAGNEQFF
TRBV5-1	few	TRBJ2-5	TRBD1	TGCGCCAGCAGCTTGGGTCTAGCAGGGGGAGAGACCCAGTACTTC	CASSLGLAGGETQYF